The 26 T cell receptor beta chains presented below share a single source sample, sequenced in a study of blood T cells in healthy people across ages. For the second PCR, which ran for about 7 to 11 cycles, a sample-barcoded 5' primer and a J-beta primer mix were used. Each CDR3 protein gets one entry after TCRdb re-called the 5' RACE reads with MiXCR. This table holds about a million distinct CDR3 sequences, 45% to 60% found once. Sequenced input: blood. All receptors derive from a woman aged 55-70 years in good health.

The genes are TRBV7-8 and TRBJ2-3, with TRBD2 identical over 13 bases. Trimming took 7 bases from V and 5 from J; bases not matched to a gene: 9. Germline loops: CDR1 SGHVS, CDR2 FQNEAQ. The CDR3 has 16 residues. Here the CDR3 reads CASNRRTSGSVDTQYF. DNA for the CDR3: TGTGCCAGCAACCGAAGGACTAGCGGGAGTGTAGATACGCAGTATTTT.

The gene calls are TRBV27 and TRBJ2-1; the D gene is possibly TRBD1 (5 bases). Per the germline V gene, CDR1 is MNHEY and CDR2 is SMNVEV (reference sequence). CDR3 length: 16 amino acids. The V and J ends lost 8 bases and 3 bases respectively, with 20 bases between them. This chain's CDR3 is CASRKGRVNGYNEQFF. CDR3 in DNA: TGTGCCAGCCGCAAGGGGCGCGTTAATGGCTACAATGAGCAGTTCTTC.

The chain recombines TRBV12-3 or TRBV12-4 with TRBJ2-4; D possibly corresponds to TRBD1 (6 bases). V was pared by 7 bases and J by 6 bases, with 16 bases between. CDR3 length equals 14 residues. This CDR3 is CASTLRQGINIQYF. CDR3 sequence (DNA): TGTGCCAGCACCTTACGGCAGGGGATAAACATTCAGTACTTC.

This clonotype was observed a few times. The chain carries TRBV7-8 and TRBJ1-1; 8 bases match TRBD1. The CDR3 spans 15 residues. Germline V CDR1 and CDR2: SGHVS, FQNEAQ. With V trimmed by 5 bases and J by 6 bases, 11 bases remained unmatched. For the CDR3, the DNA is TGTGCCAGCAGCCAAAACAGGGGGGGTATCGCTGAAGCTTTCTTT. Its translation is CASSQNRGGIAEAFF.

The rearrangement joins TRBV3-1 to TRBJ2-3; no clear D. V was cut by 1 base and J by 3 bases, with 11 bases left in between. The germline CDR1 and CDR2 sequences are LGHDT and YNNKEL (reference sequence). The CDR3 extends over 15 amino acids. CDR3 sequence (DNA): TGTGCCAGCAGCCAAGGAATGGGAAGAACAGATACGCAGTATTTT. Translating it yields CASSQGMGRTDTQYF.

In regard to this clonotype: A junction end diverges from the germline sequence, so it may reflect a read error. V is TRBV7-8 and J is TRBJ1-5; unclear D gene. Germline loops: CDR1 SGHVS, CDR2 FQNEAQ. CDR3 length: 15 amino acids. Here the CDR3 DNA reads TGTGCCAGCAGCTTAGCGCGCGTCGGGTATCAGCCCCAGCACTTT. It yields the protein CASSLARVGYQPQHF.

In this sample, this clonotype turned up a few times. The chain links TRBV7-9 to TRBJ1-2; 8 nucleotides agree with TRBD1. The CDR3 sequence is 13 residues long. Losses at the gene ends were 5 bases for V and 4 bases for J; bases not matched to a gene: 3. CDR1 is SEHNR and CDR2 is FQNEAQ in the germline V gene (reference sequence). The CDR3 DNA reads as TGTGCCAGCAGCGCCGGACAGGGCTATGGCTACACCTTC. Translated, it gives CASSAGQGYGYTF.

This clonotype was counted between two and nine times. This sequence joins TRBV7-7 and TRBJ2-2; no firm D call. Germline CDR1 is SSHAT and CDR2 is FNYEAQ (reference sequence). V was cut by 0 bases and J by 1 base, with 9 bases left in between. The CDR3 has 16 residues. The CDR3 here is CASSLAPGGNTGELFF. The CDR3 region has the DNA TGTGCCAGCAGCTTAGCGCCTGGTGGGAACACCGGGGAGCTGTTTTTT. Looking up the rest from reference TRBV7-7 and TRBJ2-2 gives the full variable domain: GAGVSQSPRYKVTKRGQDVTLRCDPISSHATLYWYQQALGQGPEFLTYFNYEAQPDKSGLPSDRFSAERPEGSISTLTIQRTEQRDSAMYRCASSLAPGGNTGELFFGEGSRLTVL.

The gene calls are TRBV11-1 and TRBJ1-5, with 7 bases fitting TRBD1. The ends lost 5 bases at V and 5 bases at J; junction bases unmatched: 3. Germline CDR1 reads SGHAT; CDR2 reads FQDESV (reference sequence). The length of the CDR3 is 13 residues. The CDR3 sequence is CASSIDRDQPQHF. In DNA form, the CDR3 reads TGTGCCAGCAGCATTGACAGGGATCAGCCCCAGCATTTT.

This chain links TRBV27 with TRBJ2-5, with D perhaps matching TRBD2 (5 bases). The CDR3 is 15 residues long. The V gene lost 6 bases and the J gene lost 1 base, with 15 bases spanning the gap. Germline-derived CDR1 and CDR2 are MNHEY and SMNVEV (reference sequence). CDR3 DNA sequence: TGTGCCAGCAGCGGAGGCGGAGTAGTCCAAGAGACCCAGTACTTC. It is translated as CASSGGGVVQETQYF.

V is TRBV5-1 and J is TRBJ2-5; tentatively, D is TRBD1 (7 bases). Trimming shortened V by 2 bases and J by 2 bases, and 16 bases separated the two germline ends. The CDR3 covers 16 residues. In germline, CDR1 is SGHRS, CDR2 YFSETQ. Here the CDR3 reads CASSFRTGGRQETQYF. The CDR3 DNA sequence: TGCGCCAGCAGCTTCAGGACAGGAGGGCGACAAGAGACCCAGTACTTC.

This clonotype was picked up a small number of times. This chain joins TRBV7-2 and TRBJ1-5; D call uncertain. This CDR3 comprises 14 residues. The germline V and J ends were trimmed by 1 base and 7 bases, with 11 bases remaining between them. Germline loops: CDR1 SGHTA, CDR2 FQGNSA. CDR3 protein: CASSLVALGQPQHF. The DNA for the CDR3 is TGTGCCAGCAGCTTAGTAGCCCTTGGGCAGCCCCAGCATTTT.

The rearrangement links TRBV4-2 to TRBJ2-7; 8 bases match TRBD2. In germline, CDR1 is LGHNA, CDR2 YNFKEQ. V shed 3 bases and J 5 bases; nucleotides not matched to a gene: 9. The CDR3 runs to 15 residues. In DNA form, the CDR3 reads TGTGCCAGCAGCCAGGGGAGCGGGAGAGAAGACGAGCAGTACTTC. Translated, it gives CASSQGSGREDEQYF.

This clonotype was recorded once. Here the CDR3 DNA reads TGTGCCAGCAGCTTAAGAGAAAACCTATACGAGCAGTACTTC. Protein: CASSLRENLYEQYF. This chain connects TRBV7-9 to TRBJ2-7; D not resolved. Germline V lookup: CDR1 SEHNR, CDR2 FQNEAQ (reference sequence). Trimming cost V 2 bases and J 4 bases, with 12 bases left between them. This CDR3 comprises 14 residues.

This clonotype has only a few counts. The chain couples TRBV6-2 or TRBV6-3 to TRBJ2-7, with D possibly being TRBD2 (6 bases). This CDR3 comprises 14 residues. The V end lost 8 bases, the J end lost 2 bases, and 16 bases lay between the germline ends. CDR1 MNHEY and CDR2 SVGEGT come from the germline V gene. The CDR3 spells CASSPAGLTYEQYF. The CDR3 region has the DNA TGTGCCAGCTCTCCCGCGGGACTTACCTACGAGCAGTACTTC.

The chain employs TRBV10-3 and TRBJ2-1; 9 bases agree with TRBD1. The CDR3 loop spans 13 amino acids. V lost 9 bases, J lost 13 bases, and 13 bases stayed unmatched. CDR1 and CDR2 from the germline V gene are ENHRY and SYGVKD. The CDR3 DNA sequence: TGTGCCATTGGGGACAGGGCGGAAGAGACCCAGTTCTTC. Protein: CAIGDRAEETQFF.

This clonotype was seen a handful of times. This chain connects TRBV20-1 to TRBJ2-1, with TRBD1 as a possible D gene (6 bases). The germline CDR1 and CDR2 sequences are DFQATT and SNEGSKA (reference sequence). The germline V and J ends were trimmed by 6 bases and 4 bases, with 13 bases remaining between them. The CDR3 runs 13 residues. The CDR3 loop is CSAPRDRYNEQFF. In nucleotides, the CDR3 is TGCAGTGCCCCCAGAGACAGGTACAATGAGCAGTTCTTC.

This clonotype was picked up a small number of times. V usage is TRBV4-2 and J usage is TRBJ2-5, with 11 bases that match TRBD2. V lost 0 bases and J lost 5; bases outside the gene matches: 5. Germline values: CDR1 LGHNA, CDR2 YNFKEQ. The CDR3 totals 16 residues. CDR3 residues: CASSQDQLAGEETQYF. CDR3 coding DNA: TGTGCCAGCAGCCAAGATCAACTAGCGGGAGAGGAGACCCAGTACTTC.

The chain uses TRBV28 and TRBJ1-2, with 10 positions matching TRBD1. Trimming took 6 bases from V and 4 from J; bases not matched to a gene: 8. Germline loops: CDR1 MDHEN, CDR2 SYDVKM. The CDR3 has 15 residues. The CDR3 reads CASSFRDRGLYGYTF. In DNA form, the CDR3 reads TGTGCCAGCAGCTTCCGGGACAGGGGCCTCTATGGCTACACCTTC.

This clonotype was detected ten times or more. This chain uses TRBV29-1 with TRBJ2-5; TRBD2 aligns across 9 bases. The germline V gene has CDR1 SQVTM and CDR2 ANQGSEA. The CDR3 has 14 amino acids. V shed 2 bases, J shed 5 bases, and the junction held 6 bases outside the gene matches. Here the CDR3 reads CSVEPSGTPETQYF. The CDR3 nucleotides are TGCAGCGTTGAACCTAGCGGGACTCCGGAGACCCAGTACTTC.

This chain connects TRBV5-1 to TRBJ2-1; D gene ambiguous. The ends were cut back, 1 base at V and 0 bases at J, with 8 bases in the middle. The CDR3 covers 15 residues. Germline CDR1 and CDR2: SGHRS and YFSETQ. CDR3 amino acids: CASSLSHSSYNEQFF. The CDR3 region has the DNA TGCGCCAGCAGCTTGTCACATAGCTCCTACAATGAGCAGTTCTTC.

The rearrangement joins TRBV7-9 to TRBJ2-5; 10 bases align to TRBD2. This CDR3 is built from 16 residues. The J segment lost 1 base and the V segment lost 6 bases, leaving 8 bases of the junction unmatched. CDR1 is SEHNR and CDR2 is FQNEAQ in the germline V gene (reference sequence). CDR3 DNA: TGTGCCAGCAGTTTTTCTAGCGGGAGTCTCCAAGAGACCCAGTACTTC. Translating gives CASSFSSGSLQETQYF.

The genes are TRBV7-2 and TRBJ2-1; tentative D call: TRBD1 (6 bases). The CDR3 runs 15 residues. Trimming pared 3 bases from V and 3 bases from J, leaving 12 bases between. CDR1 and CDR2 (germline): SGHTA, FQGNSA. The CDR3 DNA reads as TGTGCCAGCAGCTTGGGCCGACAGGACTACAATGAGCAGTTCTTC. Its translation: CASSLGRQDYNEQFF.

In this sample, this clonotype turned up a few times. At one boundary the junction diverges from the germline segment, which might be a read error. This chain connects TRBV9 to TRBJ1-5, with D possibly TRBD1 on 6 matching bases. Germline V gene sequence: CDR1 SGDLS, CDR2 YYNGEE. The CDR3 sequence is 14 residues long. CDR3 coding DNA: TGTGCCAGCAGTGTAGGGGGAAGCAATCAGCCCCAGCATTTT. The encoded protein is CASSVGGSNQPQHF.

The count of this clonotype is one. The rearrangement uses TRBV27 and TRBJ2-5; 8 nucleotides match TRBD2. The DNA end lines up better with TRBJ2-7; the J call may be wrong. Germline V gene lookup returns CDR1 MNHEY and CDR2 SMNVEV (reference sequence). This CDR3 contains 16 residues. CDR3 sequence: CASSPIGRAGDYEQYF. CDR3 DNA sequence: TGTGCCAGCAGTCCCATAGGACGAGCGGGAGATTACGAGCAGTACTTC.

In this sample, this clonotype turned up a few times. This chain joins TRBV5-1 and TRBJ2-1; 10 nucleotides align to TRBD2. CDR1 and CDR2 (germline): SGHRS, YFSETQ. The trim removed 3 bases at V and 4 bases at J, leaving 4 bases unmatched. The CDR3 sequence is 15 residues long. The CDR3 here is CASSYGTSEYNEQFF. The CDR3 coding sequence is TGCGCCAGCAGCTACGGGACTAGCGAGTACAATGAGCAGTTCTTC.